The 24 T cell receptor beta chains listed next were all sequenced from one sample in a study of blood T cell repertoires in COVID-19. The assay was immunoSEQ multiplex PCR, and TCRdb's table has in-frame clones only and misses some. Seen here are over 200,000 clones, approximately 85% observed once, and the top ten hold 0.65% to 0.95%. The specimen sequenced was peripheral blood. The receptors shown here come from a woman in her twenties or thirties with acute or convalescent COVID-19.

The chain couples TRBV27 to TRBJ2-7, with D possibly matching TRBD2 (6 bases). The CDR3 is 17 residues long. Germline V lookup: CDR1 MNHEY, CDR2 SMNVEV (reference sequence). V lost 8 bases to trimming and J lost 6 bases, with 29 bases between them. The CDR3 loop is CASRKKNGEVMVGEQYF. The CDR3 nucleotides read TGTGCCAGCCGGAAGAAGAACGGGGAGGTGATGGTTGGCGAGCAGTACTTC.

In DNA, the CDR3 is TGCGCCAGCAGCTCTGGACAGGGACCTAATGAAAAACTGTTTTTT. Residues: CASSSGQGPNEKLFF. The chain uses TRBV5-1 and TRBJ1-4; 8 bases are a match to TRBD1. With 3 bases clipped from V and 3 bases from J, the junction kept 4 bases outside the gene matches. The CDR3 extends over 15 amino acids. Looked up from germline, CDR1 is SGHRS and CDR2 is YFSETQ.

The rearrangement joins TRBV9 to TRBJ2-6; 7 nucleotides line up with TRBD1. Trimming at V came to 0 bases and at J to 2 bases, leaving 5 bases not matched to a gene. The CDR3 is 17 residues long. CDR1 SGDLS and CDR2 YYNGEE come from the germline V gene. Here the CDR3 DNA reads TGTGCCAGCAGCGTAGACCCAGGGGGAACTGGGGCCAACGTCCTGACTTTC. Translated: CASSVDPGGTGANVLTF.

The rearrangement links TRBV5-1 to TRBJ2-5; TRBD1 might be the D (5 bases). The ends were cut back, 2 bases at V and 5 bases at J, with 10 bases in the middle. The germline V gene encodes CDR1 SGHRS and CDR2 YFSETQ. This CDR3 comprises 13 residues. CDR3 DNA sequence: TGCGCCAGCAGCTTCCAGGGTTTGGAGACCCAGTACTTC. Its translation: CASSFQGLETQYF.

The chain recombines TRBV15 with TRBJ1-5; unclear D gene. V lost 0 bases and J 3 bases, leaving 12 bases between the germline ends. The CDR3 covers 16 residues. The V gene's germline CDR1 is LNHNV and CDR2 YYDKDF (reference sequence). The CDR3 protein is CATSRDLGRTNQPQHF. In DNA form, the CDR3 reads TGTGCCACCAGCAGAGATCTCGGGAGAACCAATCAGCCCCAGCATTTT.

The chain couples TRBV5-4 to TRBJ2-2; D is possibly TRBD1 (6 bases). The germline V gene encodes CDR1 SGHNT and CDR2 YYREEE (reference sequence). The V end lost 1 base, the J end lost 4 bases, and 11 bases lay between the germline ends. The CDR3 extends over 15 amino acids. CDR3 in amino acids: CASSLTGPGTGELFF. Here the CDR3 DNA reads TGTGCCAGCAGCTTGACAGGGCCGGGCACCGGGGAGCTGTTTTTT. Using reference TRBV5-4 and TRBJ2-2 for the parts outside the CDR3, the full variable domain is ETGVTQSPTHLIKTRGQQVTLRCSSQSGHNTVSWYQQALGQGPQFIFQYYREEENGRGNFPPRFSGLQFPNYSSELNVNALELDDSALYLCASSLTGPGTGELFFGEGSRLTVL.

The J gene is TRBJ1-5, the V gene TRBV7-2, with D hard to call. The CDR3 has 14 residues. Germline V gene data show CDR1 as SGHTA and CDR2 as FQGNSA. Trimming cost V 3 bases and J 1 base, with 7 bases left between them. Here the CDR3 DNA reads TGTGCCAGCAGCTTCCGGGGAAGCAATCAGCCCCAGCATTTT. This gives the protein CASSFRGSNQPQHF.

The J gene is TRBJ2-1, the V gene TRBV19, with 11 bases matching TRBD2. Trimming took 1 base from V and 4 from J; bases not matched to a gene: 9. CDR3 length: 18 amino acids. The germline V gene encodes CDR1 LNHDA and CDR2 SQIVND (reference sequence). CDR3 sequence (DNA): TGTGCCAGTAGTATAGCCCTAGCGGGAGGCACCCGATACAATGAGCAGTTCTTC. It encodes CASSIALAGGTRYNEQFF.

The V call is TRBV5-5, the J call TRBJ2-7; D is uncertain. This CDR3 has 14 residues. Germline CDR1 reads SGHKS; CDR2 reads YYEKEE (reference sequence). Trimming removed 0 bases at V and 3 bases at J, with 10 bases between. CDR3 DNA: TGTGCCAGCAGCTTGGAAGGAGCCCGCTACGAGCAGTACTTC. The encoded protein is CASSLEGARYEQYF.

The chain joins TRBV30 to TRBJ1-3, with 7 bases aligning to TRBD1. Germline assignment: CDR1 GTSNPN and CDR2 SVGIG (reference sequence). J gave up 0 bases and V 0 bases, and 5 bases lay outside the gene matches. The CDR3 covers 16 residues. The CDR3 here is CAWSVGGGSSGNTIYF. The CDR3 bases are TGTGCCTGGAGTGTAGGAGGGGGCTCCTCTGGAAACACCATATATTTT.

The gene calls are TRBV11-3 and TRBJ2-1, with 8 nucleotides matching TRBD2. The CDR3 covers 16 residues. Looked up from germline, CDR1 is SGHNT and CDR2 is YENEEA. V was pared by 0 bases and J by 6 bases, with 7 bases of the junction left unmatched. This CDR3 is CASSLDQLAGINEQFF. The CDR3, as DNA: TGTGCCAGCAGCTTAGATCAGTTAGCGGGGATCAATGAGCAGTTCTTC.

In this sample, this clone turned up once. This chain joins TRBV15 and TRBJ2-7, with TRBD1 matching 9 bases. Germline CDR1 reads LNHNV; CDR2 reads YYDKDF (reference sequence). CDR3 length equals 14 residues. The junction had 7 bases not matched to a gene; V was cut back by 4 bases and J by 6 bases. This CDR3 reads CATSIRDRAVEQYF. In DNA, the CDR3 is TGTGCCACCAGCATAAGGGACAGGGCAGTCGAGCAGTACTTC. The full variable domain, its missing parts supplied by reference TRBV15 and TRBJ2-7, is DAMVIQNPRYQVTQFGKPVTLSCSQTLNHNVMYWYQQKSSQAPKLLFHYYDKDFNNEADTPDNFQSRRPNTSFCFLDIRSPGLGDTAMYLCATSIRDRAVEQYFGPGTRLTVT.

The J gene is TRBJ2-1, the V gene TRBV7-8; 8 nucleotides agree with TRBD1. The junction had 9 bases not matched to a gene; V was cut back by 3 bases and J by 8 bases. Per germline, CDR1 SGHVS and CDR2 FQNEAQ. This CDR3 comprises 15 residues. The CDR3 sequence is CASSFRGGQGDEQFF. The CDR3 nucleotides read TGTGCCAGCAGCTTTAGAGGAGGACAGGGAGATGAGCAGTTCTTC.

The rearrangement links TRBV23-1 to TRBJ2-7; D gene ambiguous. TRBV23-1 is an ORF; its function is uncertain. The CDR3 is 11 residues long. Trimming took 6 bases from V and 3 from J, leaving 6 bases between them. The CDR3 region has the DNA TGCGCCAGCAGAGATAGCTACGAGCAGTACTTC. This codes for CASRDSYEQYF.

The rearrangement uses TRBV18 and TRBJ2-5; D not resolved. CDR1 is KGHSH, CDR2 LQKENI, per germline. The CDR3 is made up of 14 amino acids. With 0 bases removed from V and 1 base from J, the gap between germline ends came to 6 bases. CDR3 protein: CASSPPNGQETQYF. CDR3 sequence (DNA): TGTGCCAGCTCACCACCGAACGGCCAAGAGACCCAGTACTTC. Combining the CDR3 with reference TRBV18 and TRBJ2-5 gives the whole variable domain NAGVMQNPRHLVRRRGQEARLRCSPMKGHSHVYWYRQLPEEGLKFMVYLQKENIIDESGMPKERFSAEFPKEGPSILRIQQVVRGDSAAYFCASSPPNGQETQYFGPGTRLLVL.

The chain combines TRBV25-1 with TRBJ1-3; 7 bases match TRBD1. V lost 1 base, J lost 4 bases, and 7 bases stayed unmatched. The CDR3 sequence is 16 residues long. Germline CDR1 MGHDK, CDR2 SYGVNS. CDR3 loop: CASSEFRQGLGNTIYF. The CDR3 region has the DNA TGTGCCAGCAGTGAATTTCGACAGGGCCTAGGAAACACCATATATTTT.

The J gene is TRBJ1-4, the V gene TRBV5-1, with D unresolved. This CDR3 has 15 residues. Trimming took off 0 bases at V and 5 bases at J, with 11 bases between the two ends. Germline V lookup: CDR1 SGHRS, CDR2 YFSETQ. This CDR3 is CASSLVGQRNEKLFF. The CDR3 DNA reads as TGCGCCAGCAGCTTGGTGGGCCAAAGGAATGAAAAACTGTTTTTT.

V gene TRBV6-5 combines with J gene TRBJ1-1; no clear D. V lost 2 bases and J lost 5, with 12 bases in between. CDR1 and CDR2 (germline): MNHEY, SVGAGI. The CDR3 has 14 amino acids. The CDR3 nucleotides are TGTGCCAGCAGTTACGCGGGGTCGGTTACTGAAGCTTTCTTT. Its translation: CASSYAGSVTEAFF.

The chain recombines TRBV6-4 with TRBJ2-2; TRBD2 might be the D (7 bases). Germline CDR1 is MRHNA and CDR2 is SNTAGT. The CDR3 is made up of 12 amino acids. Trimming stripped 6 bases from V and 6 bases from J, with 8 bases between. This CDR3 reads CASSGGPGELFF. In nucleotides, the CDR3 is TGTGCCAGCAGCGGGGGGCCCGGGGAGCTGTTTTTT.

V is TRBV6-5 and J is TRBJ1-2, with 8 bases aligning to TRBD1. CDR3 length: 14 residues. Germline values: CDR1 MNHEY, CDR2 SVGAGI. Trimming took 5 bases from V and 7 from J; bases not matched to a gene: 9. The DNA of the CDR3 is TGTGCCAGCAGTACCCGACAGGGGAGAGGTGGCTACACCTTC. Its translation: CASSTRQGRGGYTF.

This rearrangement joins TRBV7-2 to TRBJ2-7, with unresolved D. With 5 bases removed from V and 1 base from J, the gap between germline ends came to 6 bases. The CDR3 is 12 residues long. Germline V CDR1 and CDR2: SGHTA, FQGNSA. CDR3 nucleotide sequence: TGTGCCAGCAGCCTCACTTCCTACGAGCAGTACTTC. It codes for CASSLTSYEQYF.

The chain links TRBV25-1 to TRBJ2-1; TRBD1 matches at 8 bases. Germline V gene sequence: CDR1 MGHDK, CDR2 SYGVNS. CDR3 length: 14 amino acids. The V and J ends lost 4 bases and 8 bases, in that order; junction bases with no gene match: 7. CDR3 residues: CASSVTGGIYEQFF. CDR3 nucleotide sequence: TGTGCCAGCAGTGTTACAGGGGGAATCTATGAGCAGTTCTTC.

This clone came up once. The CDR3 loop reads CASSLDGQGKGYGYTF. Here the CDR3 DNA reads TGCGCCAGCAGCTTGGATGGACAGGGGAAGGGCTATGGCTACACCTTC. The chain couples TRBV5-1 to TRBJ1-2; 9 bases are a match to TRBD1. Germline V lookup: CDR1 SGHRS, CDR2 YFSETQ. Germline trimming cut 0 bases from V and 4 bases from J; bases unmatched to any gene: 7. The CDR3 is made up of 16 amino acids.

V and J are TRBV19 and TRBJ1-6, with D tentatively TRBD1 (5 bases). The CDR3 has 15 amino acids. Per the germline V gene, CDR1 is LNHDA and CDR2 is SQIVND (reference sequence). V was pared by 6 bases and J by 0 bases, with 9 bases between. Here the CDR3 reads CASRLTVSYNSPLHF. In nucleotides, the CDR3 is TGTGCCAGTAGGCTGACAGTCTCCTATAATTCACCCCTCCACTTT.